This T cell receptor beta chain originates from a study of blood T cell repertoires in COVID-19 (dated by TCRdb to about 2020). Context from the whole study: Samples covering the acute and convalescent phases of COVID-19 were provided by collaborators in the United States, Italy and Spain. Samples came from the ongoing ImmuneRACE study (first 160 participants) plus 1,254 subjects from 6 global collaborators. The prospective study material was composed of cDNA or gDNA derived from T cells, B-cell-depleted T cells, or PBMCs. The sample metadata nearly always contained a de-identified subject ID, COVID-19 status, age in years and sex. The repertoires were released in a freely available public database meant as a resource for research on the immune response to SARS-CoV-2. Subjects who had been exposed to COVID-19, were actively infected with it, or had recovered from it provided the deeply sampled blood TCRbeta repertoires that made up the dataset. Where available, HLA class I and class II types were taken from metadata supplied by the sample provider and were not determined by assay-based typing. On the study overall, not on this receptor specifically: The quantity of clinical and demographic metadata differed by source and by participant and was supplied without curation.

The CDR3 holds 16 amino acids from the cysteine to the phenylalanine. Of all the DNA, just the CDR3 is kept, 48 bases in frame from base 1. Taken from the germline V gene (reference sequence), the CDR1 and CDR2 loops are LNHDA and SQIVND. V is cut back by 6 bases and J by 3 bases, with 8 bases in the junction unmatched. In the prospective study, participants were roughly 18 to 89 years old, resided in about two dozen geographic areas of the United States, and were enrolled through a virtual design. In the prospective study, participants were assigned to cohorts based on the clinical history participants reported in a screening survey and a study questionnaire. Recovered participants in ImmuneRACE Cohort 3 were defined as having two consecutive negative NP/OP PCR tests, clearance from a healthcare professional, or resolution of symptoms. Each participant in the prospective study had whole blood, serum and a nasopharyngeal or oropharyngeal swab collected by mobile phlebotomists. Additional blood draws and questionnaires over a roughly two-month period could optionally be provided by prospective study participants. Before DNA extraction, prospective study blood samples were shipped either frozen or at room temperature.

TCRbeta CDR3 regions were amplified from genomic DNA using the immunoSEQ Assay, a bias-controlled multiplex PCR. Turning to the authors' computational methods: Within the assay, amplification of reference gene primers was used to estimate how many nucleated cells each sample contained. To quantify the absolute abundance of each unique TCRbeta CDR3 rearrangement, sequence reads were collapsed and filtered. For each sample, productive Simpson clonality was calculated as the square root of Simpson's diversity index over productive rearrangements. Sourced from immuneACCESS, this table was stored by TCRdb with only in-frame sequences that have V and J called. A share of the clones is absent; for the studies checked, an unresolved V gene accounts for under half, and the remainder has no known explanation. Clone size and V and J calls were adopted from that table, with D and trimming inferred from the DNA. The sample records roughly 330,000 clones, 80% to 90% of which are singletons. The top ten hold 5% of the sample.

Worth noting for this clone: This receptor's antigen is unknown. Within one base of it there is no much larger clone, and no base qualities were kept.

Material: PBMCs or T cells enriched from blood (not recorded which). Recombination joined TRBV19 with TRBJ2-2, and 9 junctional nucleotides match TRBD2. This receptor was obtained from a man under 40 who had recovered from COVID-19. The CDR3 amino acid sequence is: CASSPPGLAYTGELFF. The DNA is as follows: TGTGCCAGTAGCCCACCGGGACTAGCCTACACCGGGGAGCTGTTTTTT. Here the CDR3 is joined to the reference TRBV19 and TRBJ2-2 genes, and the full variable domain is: DGGITQSPKYLFRKEGQNVTLSCEQNLNHDAMYWYRQDPGQGLRLIYYSQIVNDFQKGDIAEGYSVSREKKESFPLTVTSAQKNPTAFYLCASSPPGLAYTGELFFGEGSRLTVL.